This T cell receptor beta chain was obtained from a study of tumor and adjacent non-tumor tissue in lung cancer. A modified ARM-PCR protocol with three rounds of nested PCR amplified TCRbeta. MiXCR, run by TCRdb on the multiplex PCR reads, gives a single entry per CDR3 protein. The profile shows approximately 75,000 distinct CDR3 sequences, around four fifths of them singletons. This sample's RNA came from whole unsorted tissue. This clonotype showed up just a few times. The receptor was derived from a woman between 45 and 65 years old with non-small cell lung cancer. Sequenced: lung tumor tissue.

CDR3 bases: TGCGCCAGCAGCGGAGGGACAGGGCCCGATCCGCAATTCTTC. Its translation is CASSGGTGPDPQFF. The rearrangement joins TRBV5-1 to TRBJ2-1, with 9 bases matching TRBD1. The germline V gene has CDR1 SGHRS and CDR2 YFSETQ. Losses at the gene ends were 4 bases for V and 16 bases for J; bases not matched to a gene: 15. The CDR3 is 14 residues long.